The clone carrying this T cell receptor beta chain was picked up many times. Its target is not known. The data originate from a study of T-cell reconstitution after alpha-beta-depleted transplantation in children. Study-wide results and caveats: When one year had passed after transplant, most T-cell counts and diversity came from newly produced T cells. After transplant, high TCRbeta diversity at day 60 in some patients arose from surviving recipient T cells and thymic progenitors. About two months after transplant, alpha-beta T cells reportedly came from several hundred expanded graft clones.

Using unique molecular identifiers, the investigators prepared the TCRbeta library. From the PCR reads, TCRdb called clonotypes with MiXCR, one entry per CDR3 protein. In the table there are approximately 32,000 distinct CDR3 sequences, roughly 6.5% of which are singletons. Trimming stripped 0 bases from V and 11 bases from J, with 22 bases between. This CDR3 has 15 amino acids. The germline gives CDR1 DFQATT, CDR2 SNEGSKA (reference sequence). This TCR was sampled from a child under two years old who had a stem cell transplant for acute myeloid leukemia, so the T cells may come from the graft donor. This sample comprised peripheral blood, obtained 60 days after TCRalphabeta/CD19-depleted stem cell transplant. The rearrangement uses TRBV20-1 and TRBJ1-1; maybe TRBD1 (5 bases). The CDR3 nucleotides are TGCAGTGCTAGAGATAAAAAGGTGGGAGGGGACCCTGCTTTCTTT. It encodes CSARDKKVGGDPAFF.